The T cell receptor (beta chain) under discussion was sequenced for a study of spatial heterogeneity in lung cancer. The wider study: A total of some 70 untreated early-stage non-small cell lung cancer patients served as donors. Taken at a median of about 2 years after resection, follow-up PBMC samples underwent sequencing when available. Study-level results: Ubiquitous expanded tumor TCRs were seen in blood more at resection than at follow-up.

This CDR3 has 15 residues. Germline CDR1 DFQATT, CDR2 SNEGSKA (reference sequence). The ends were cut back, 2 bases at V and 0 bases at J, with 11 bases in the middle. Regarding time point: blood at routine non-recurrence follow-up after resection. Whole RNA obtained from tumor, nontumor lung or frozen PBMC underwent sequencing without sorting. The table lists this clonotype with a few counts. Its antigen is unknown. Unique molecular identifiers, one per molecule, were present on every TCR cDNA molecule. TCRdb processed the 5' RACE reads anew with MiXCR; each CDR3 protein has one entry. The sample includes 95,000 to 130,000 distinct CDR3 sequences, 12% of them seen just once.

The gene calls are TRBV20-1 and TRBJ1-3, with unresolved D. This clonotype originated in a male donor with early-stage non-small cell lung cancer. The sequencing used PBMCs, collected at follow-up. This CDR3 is CSARKDPGSGNTIYF. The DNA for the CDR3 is TGCAGTGCTAGAAAGGATCCGGGCTCTGGAAACACCATATATTTT.